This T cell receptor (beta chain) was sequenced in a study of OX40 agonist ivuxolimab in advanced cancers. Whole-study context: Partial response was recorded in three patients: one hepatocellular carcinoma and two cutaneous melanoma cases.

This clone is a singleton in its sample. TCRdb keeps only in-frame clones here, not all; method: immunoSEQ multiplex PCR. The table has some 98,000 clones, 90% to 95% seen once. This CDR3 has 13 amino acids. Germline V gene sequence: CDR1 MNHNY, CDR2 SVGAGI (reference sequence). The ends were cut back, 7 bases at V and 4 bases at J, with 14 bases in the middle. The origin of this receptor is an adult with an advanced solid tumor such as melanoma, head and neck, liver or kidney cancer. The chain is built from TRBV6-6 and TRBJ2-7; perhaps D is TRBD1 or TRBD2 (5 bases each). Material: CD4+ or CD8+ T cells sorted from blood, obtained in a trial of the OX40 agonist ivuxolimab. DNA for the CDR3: TGTGCCAGCAACCAGGGACCGACGTACGAGCAGTACGTC. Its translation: CASNQGPTYEQYV.